This T cell receptor (beta chain) was documented in a study of T cells in Graves' hyperthyroidism and ophthalmopathy. This clonotype was detected a few times. Germline V gene lookup returns CDR1 SGHKS and CDR2 YYEKEE (reference sequence). This CDR3 has 13 residues. With 1 base removed from V and 7 bases from J, the gap between germline ends came to 8 bases. TCR beta CDR3 region amplification was performed from RNA transcripts. During a first-round RT-PCR of the TCR CDR3, the HTBI primer set was used. Each CDR3 protein is one row after TCRdb ran MiXCR on the multiplex PCR reads. This sample yields 250,000 or so distinct CDR3 sequences, of which nearly 15% are seen a single time; roughly 30% belongs to the top ten. Orbital computed tomography and thyroid ultrasound, together with serum TRAb and thyroxine and clinical symptoms, were used for diagnoses. First hyperthyroidism diagnosis is when the blood sample was obtained, before any ophthalmopathy symptoms.

This sequence originates from a woman in her fifties or sixties with Graves' hyperthyroidism that later progressed to Graves' ophthalmopathy. The chain combines TRBV5-5 with TRBJ1-4, with D uncertain. Sample: blood. The CDR3 DNA sequence: TGTGCCAGCAGCTTGTATACTCTTGAAAAACTGTTTTTT. This translates into CASSLYTLEKLFF.